One and the same sample provided the 29 T cell receptor beta chains below, sequenced in a study of human T cells and chemical hapten exposure. Documented time point: patch test 1, 2 weeks after DPC sensitization. Treatment described: therapeutic diphenylcyclopropenone sensitization with weekly scalp DPC. Each CDR3 protein gets one entry after TCRdb re-called the RACE reads with MiXCR. The repertoire holds roughly 180,000 distinct CDR3 sequences, with 20% to 25% as singletons. This sample comprised whole blood, obtained in connection with sensitization to the hapten diphenylcyclopropenone (DPC). These receptor sequences come from a woman in her forties or fifties with alopecia areata. Some clones in this sample may be carry-over from other donors' samples.

V gene TRBV19 combines with J gene TRBJ2-1, with 11 positions matching TRBD2. With 7 bases clipped from V and 9 bases from J, the junction kept 14 bases outside the gene matches. The CDR3 is 16 residues long. Germline V gene data show CDR1 as LNHDA and CDR2 as SQIVND (reference sequence). The CDR3 nucleotides read TGTGCCAGTACAGCCATAGCGGGAGGGCGGGTAGGTGAGCAGTTCTTC. It specifies CASTAIAGGRVGEQFF.

The table lists this clonotype with a few counts. The V gene is TRBV15, the J gene TRBJ2-1; tentatively, D is TRBD1 (6 bases). Germline CDR1 LNHNV, CDR2 YYDKDF (reference sequence). The CDR3 extends over 19 amino acids. Trimming took 3 bases from V and 1 from J, leaving 22 bases between them. CDR3 protein: CATSSGLSGTLRSYNEQFF. Written as DNA, the CDR3 is TGTGCCACCAGCAGTGGACTCTCCGGGACACTACGTTCCTACAATGAGCAGTTCTTC.

This clonotype was recorded a few times. J is TRBJ2-1 and V is TRBV20-1; possible D gene TRBD2, 6 bases. The V gene's germline CDR1 is DFQATT and CDR2 SNEGSKA (reference sequence). The CDR3 extends over 12 amino acids. V was shortened by 3 bases and J by 10 bases, with 13 bases between the two germline ends. CDR3 region: CSASLGGAEQFF. The CDR3 coding sequence is TGCAGTGCTAGTTTGGGAGGCGCGGAGCAGTTCTTC.

This clonotype was seen more than once but under ten times. The chain combines TRBV5-1 with TRBJ1-2; D not certain. Germline values: CDR1 SGHRS, CDR2 YFSETQ. V lost 4 bases and J lost 0, with 13 bases in between. The CDR3 extends over 15 amino acids. CDR3 bases: TGCGCCAGCAGCCCGGACTCGCGTCCTAACTATGGCTACACCTTC. Translated, it gives CASSPDSRPNYGYTF.

The rearrangement uses TRBV11-3 and TRBJ2-1, with TRBD2 matching 9 bases. Germline CDR1 SGHNT, CDR2 YENEEA. The junction had 4 bases not matched to a gene; V was cut back by 0 bases and J by 4 bases. The length of the CDR3 is 16 residues. The CDR3 is CASSLDSGGTYNEQFF. For the CDR3, the DNA is TGTGCCAGCAGCTTAGATAGCGGGGGTACTTACAATGAGCAGTTCTTC.

This clonotype was detected ten times or more. This chain links TRBV20-1 with TRBJ2-1; TRBD2 agrees at 7 bases. Germline values: CDR1 DFQATT, CDR2 SNEGSKA (reference sequence). The CDR3 is 16 residues long. V dropped 6 bases and J dropped 5; count of bases not matched to a gene: 16. CDR3 amino acids: CSACENGVAGNNEQFF. The CDR3 DNA reads as TGCAGTGCCTGCGAAAACGGGGTAGCGGGTAACAATGAGCAGTTCTTC.

This clonotype has a handful of counts. This chain joins TRBV5-1 and TRBJ2-5; D is perhaps TRBD2 (5 bases). The CDR3 is made up of 15 amino acids. Germline CDR1 and CDR2: SGHRS and YFSETQ. Trimming pared 3 bases from V and 2 bases from J, leaving 14 bases between. The CDR3: CASSSISGIQETQYF. Written as DNA, the CDR3 is TGCGCCAGCAGCTCGATCAGCGGTATACAAGAGACCCAGTACTTC.

This clonotype was counted between two and nine times. V is TRBV6-2 or TRBV6-3 and J is TRBJ2-7; 7 bases map to TRBD2. CDR1 MNHEY and CDR2 SVGEGT come from the germline V gene. V lost 6 bases to trimming and J lost 0 bases; unmatched junction nucleotides: 8. The CDR3 totals 15 residues. The CDR3 loop reads CASRREERSSYEQYF. The CDR3 DNA is TGTGCCAGCAGACGGGAGGAGCGGAGCTCCTACGAGCAGTACTTC.

In nucleotides, the CDR3 is TGCAGTGCCCCGGGGGTAGGAAGCTTGGGCACAGATACGCAGTATTTT. This gives the protein CSAPGVGSLGTDTQYF. The chain recombines TRBV20-1 with TRBJ2-3; weak D call: TRBD2 (6 bases). Germline CDR1 DFQATT, CDR2 SNEGSKA (reference sequence). The CDR3 contains 16 residues. Between the trimmed V and J ends, which lost 6 bases and 1 base, there was a span of 20 bases.

This clonotype has just a few counts. The chain carries TRBV29-1 and TRBJ2-1, with TRBD2 matching 8 bases. V lost 4 bases to trimming and J lost 6 bases; unmatched junction nucleotides: 14. Germline values: CDR1 SQVTM, CDR2 ANQGSEA. This CDR3 comprises 16 residues. CDR3 sequence reads: CSVGLLAGGSFNEQFF. CDR3 nucleotide sequence: TGCAGCGTTGGCCTCCTCGCGGGAGGTTCGTTCAATGAGCAGTTCTTC.

In this sample, this clonotype turned up many times. The chain carries TRBV5-1 and TRBJ2-7, with 7 bases fitting TRBD1. Germline CDR1 and CDR2: SGHRS and YFSETQ. V trimming: 0 bases; J trimming: 4 bases; junction bases outside the gene matches: 10. This CDR3 has 16 amino acids. The CDR3 sequence: CASSLGQGAIMYEQYF. CDR3 coding DNA: TGCGCCAGCAGCTTGGGACAGGGCGCAATTATGTACGAGCAGTACTTC.

J is TRBJ1-3 and V is TRBV29-1; D possibly corresponds to TRBD1 (5 bases). Trimming took 7 bases from V and 4 from J, leaving 8 bases between them. The CDR3 is 11 amino acids. Germline V gives CDR1 SQVTM, CDR2 ANQGSEA. CDR3 DNA sequence: TGCAGCGGTTGGGGGGGAAACACCATATATTTT. Its protein product is CSGWGGNTIYF.

The rearrangement uses TRBV14 and TRBJ2-7, with D uncertain. The CDR3 consists of 12 residues. From germline, CDR1 is SGHDN and CDR2 FVKESK. V lost 4 bases and J lost 6, with 10 bases in between. The CDR3 loop reads CASSRVGLEQYF. Here the CDR3 DNA reads TGTGCCAGCAGCCGGGTCGGTCTCGAGCAGTACTTC.

This clonotype was seen a handful of times. V and J are TRBV20-1 and TRBJ2-5; 8 positions match TRBD2. The junction had 7 bases not matched to a gene; V was cut back by 7 bases and J by 0 bases. The germline V gene has CDR1 DFQATT and CDR2 SNEGSKA (reference sequence). The CDR3 consists of 14 residues. CDR3 in amino acids: CSGGAGGYQETQYF. In DNA, the CDR3 is TGCAGTGGGGGGGCGGGAGGTTACCAAGAGACCCAGTACTTC.

This clonotype was observed a handful of times. The chain combines TRBV5-6 with TRBJ2-3, with D unclear. This CDR3 is 13 amino acids long. Trimming removed 5 bases from V and 6 bases from J, with 13 bases in between. CDR1 and CDR2 (germline): SGHDT, YYEEEE. The CDR3 DNA follows: TGTGCCAGCAGTTTTCCCCTCCGGGATACGCAGTATTTT. This translates into CASSFPLRDTQYF.

J is TRBJ1-2 and V is TRBV29-1; 11 bases are a match to TRBD1. The germline CDR1 and CDR2 sequences are SQVTM and ANQGSEA. The CDR3 length is 15 residues. J gave up 5 bases and V 2 bases, and 7 bases lay outside the gene matches. CDR3 nucleotides: TGCAGCGTTGAAAGGACAGGGGGCAAAGGGTATGGCTACACCTTC. Translation: CSVERTGGKGYGYTF. Variable domain in full (rest from reference TRBV29-1 and TRBJ1-2): SAVISQKPSRDICQRGTSLTIQCQVDSQVTMMFWYRQQPGQSLTLIATANQGSEATYESGFVIDKFPISRPNLTFSTLTVSNMSPEDSSIYLCSVERTGGKGYGYTFGSGTRLTVV.

This clonotype was counted at least ten times. The V call is TRBV27, the J call TRBJ2-2; D is uncertain. The V end was cut by 6 bases, the J end by 8 bases, with 7 bases between. Germline CDR1 and CDR2: MNHEY and SMNVEV (reference sequence). The CDR3 consists of 11 residues. The CDR3 coding sequence is TGTGCCAGCAGCCTATTGGGGGAGCTGTTTTTT. Translation: CASSLLGELFF.

The chain recombines TRBV20-1 with TRBJ2-3; maybe TRBD2 (6 bases). This CDR3 spans 14 amino acids. Trimming stripped 2 bases from V and 8 bases from J, with 17 bases between. The V gene's germline CDR1 is DFQATT and CDR2 SNEGSKA (reference sequence). In DNA, the CDR3 is TGCAGTGCTAGAACGGCGAAAGGAGCGGGTACGCAGTATTTT. Its protein is CSARTAKGAGTQYF.

The chain employs TRBV14 and TRBJ2-7, with no clear D. Germline CDR1 is SGHDN and CDR2 is FVKESK. The V and J ends lost 1 base and 3 bases respectively, with 13 bases between them. The CDR3 loop spans 15 amino acids. The CDR3 sequence: CASSQGPLTIYEQYF. CDR3 DNA: TGTGCCAGCAGCCAAGGACCGCTCACCATCTACGAGCAGTACTTC. Filled out from reference TRBV14 and TRBJ2-7, the complete variable domain reads EAGVTQFPSHSVIEKGQTVTLRCDPISGHDNLYWYRRVMGKEIKFLLHFVKESKQDESGMPNNRFLAERTGGTYSTLKVQPAELEDSGVYFCASSQGPLTIYEQYFGPGTRLTVT.

The chain recombines TRBV6-1 with TRBJ1-4, with TRBD1 as a possible D gene (5 bases). V lost 7 bases to trimming and J lost 8 bases, with 17 bases between them. The CDR3 runs 14 residues. Germline V gives CDR1 MNHNS, CDR2 SASEGT. This CDR3 reads CASMSGALFEKLFF. For the CDR3, the DNA is TGTGCCAGCATGAGTGGGGCGCTGTTCGAAAAACTGTTTTTT.

This clonotype has a handful of counts. This chain joins TRBV29-1 and TRBJ1-1, with 7 positions matching TRBD1. With 6 bases clipped from V and 2 bases from J, the junction kept 6 bases outside the gene matches. The CDR3 loop spans 13 amino acids. Germline CDR1 is SQVTM and CDR2 is ANQGSEA. The CDR3 DNA is TGCAGCGTGACGGGACAGACAAACACTGAAGCTTTCTTT. Its translation: CSVTGQTNTEAFF. The whole variable domain, remainder taken from reference TRBV29-1 and TRBJ1-1, is SAVISQKPSRDICQRGTSLTIQCQVDSQVTMMFWYRQQPGQSLTLIATANQGSEATYESGFVIDKFPISRPNLTFSTLTVSNMSPEDSSIYLCSVTGQTNTEAFFGQGTRLTVV.

V and J are TRBV10-2 and TRBJ1-3; the match to TRBD1 covers 8 bases. Germline lookup yields CDR1 WSHSY and CDR2 SAAADI. CDR3 length: 12 residues. V was clipped by 8 bases and J by 6 bases; unmatched bases: 3. DNA for the CDR3: TGCGCCAGCGGGACAGGTGTAAACACCATATATTTT. Protein product: CASGTGVNTIYF.

There are a few counts of this clonotype. A junction end diverges from the germline sequence, so it may reflect a read error. The rearrangement joins TRBV19 to TRBJ2-6; perhaps TRBD2 as D (6 bases). CDR3 size: 16 residues. Germline V gene sequence: CDR1 LNHDA, CDR2 SQIVND (reference sequence). Written as DNA, the CDR3 is TGTGCTAGTAGAATGCGAGGCGGGGCTGGGGCCAACGTCCTGACTTTC. This translates into CASRMRGGAGANVLTF.

The genes are TRBV15 and TRBJ2-1; perhaps TRBD1 as D (6 bases). This CDR3 is built from 17 residues. Germline CDR1 is LNHNV and CDR2 is YYDKDF (reference sequence). Trimming pared 0 bases from V and 5 bases from J, leaving 17 bases between. The CDR3 loop reads CATSREYSPTGNNEQFF. CDR3 DNA sequence: TGTGCCACCAGCAGAGAATACTCTCCGACAGGTAACAATGAGCAGTTCTTC.

The chain carries TRBV14 and TRBJ1-2; no clear D gene. Per germline, CDR1 SGHDN and CDR2 FVKESK. V lost 1 base and J lost 2, with 5 bases in between. The length of the CDR3 is 13 residues. The DNA for the CDR3 is TGTGCCAGCAGCCAAGCAGGAAACTATGGCTACACCTTC. This codes for CASSQAGNYGYTF.

J is TRBJ1-1 and V is TRBV5-6; D uncertain. The CDR3 loop spans 15 amino acids. V shed 0 bases and J shed 1 base, with 10 bases lying between them. Germline V CDR1 and CDR2: SGHDT, YYEEEE. CDR3 nucleotide sequence: TGTGCCAGCAGCTTGGGGCCGGCGACGAACACTGAAGCTTTCTTT. This translates into CASSLGPATNTEAFF. Full variable domain (missing parts from reference TRBV5-6 and TRBJ1-1): DAGVTQSPTHLIKTRGQQVTLRCSPKSGHDTVSWYQQALGQGPQFIFQYYEEEERQRGNFPDRFSGHQFPNYSSELNVNALLLGDSALYLCASSLGPATNTEAFFGQGTRLTVV.

The genes are TRBV12-3 or TRBV12-4 and TRBJ1-1; 8 nucleotides line up with TRBD1. V was pared by 4 bases and J by 7 bases, with 5 bases of the junction left unmatched. The CDR3 spans 13 residues. This CDR3 is CASSSGTGREAFF. The DNA of the CDR3 is TGTGCCAGCAGTTCAGGGACAGGTCGTGAAGCTTTCTTT.

Turning to this clonotype: Relative to the germline gene, one junction end is altered; a read error may explain this. The chain links TRBV12-3 or TRBV12-4 to TRBJ2-1, with D possibly matching TRBD1 (5 bases). CDR3 length: 11 residues. CDR3: CASSFSRGLIF. In nucleotides, the CDR3 is TGTGCCAGCAGTTTTTCAAGGGGCCTGATCTTC.

This rearrangement joins TRBV7-9 to TRBJ2-2; weak D call: TRBD1 (6 bases). The CDR3 is made up of 13 amino acids. From germline, CDR1 is SEHNR and CDR2 FQNEAQ (reference sequence). V lost 3 bases, J lost 6 bases, and 8 bases lay in between. CDR3 bases: TGTGCCAGCAGCTTCACAGGGCCCGGGGAGCTGTTTTTT. It is translated as CASSFTGPGELFF.